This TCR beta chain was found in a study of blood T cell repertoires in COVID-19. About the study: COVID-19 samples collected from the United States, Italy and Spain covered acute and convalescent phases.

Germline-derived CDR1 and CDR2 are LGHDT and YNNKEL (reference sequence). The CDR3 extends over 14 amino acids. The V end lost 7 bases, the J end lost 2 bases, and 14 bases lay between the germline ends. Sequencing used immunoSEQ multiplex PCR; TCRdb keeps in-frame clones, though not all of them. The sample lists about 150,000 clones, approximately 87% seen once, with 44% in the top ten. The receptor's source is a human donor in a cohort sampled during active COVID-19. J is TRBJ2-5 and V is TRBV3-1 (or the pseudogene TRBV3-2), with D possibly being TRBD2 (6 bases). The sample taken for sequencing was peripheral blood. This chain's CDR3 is CASILTGGQETQYF. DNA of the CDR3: TGTGCCAGCATCCTCACTGGGGGGCAAGAGACCCAGTACTTC.